Below, 18 T cell receptor beta chains from the same sample are listed, as sequenced in a study of blood T cell repertoires in COVID-19. The protocol was immunoSEQ multiplex PCR, while the TCRdb copy is restricted to in-frame clones and leaves out a portion. The table lists more than 200,000 clones, 84% of them singletons. Sequenced material: peripheral blood. Source of these receptors: a man between 60 and 70 years old with acute or convalescent COVID-19.

V usage is TRBV5-4 and J usage is TRBJ2-1; 7 bases are a match to TRBD1. J gave up 0 bases and V 0 bases, and 3 bases lay outside the gene matches. This CDR3 region has 16 residues. Germline V gives CDR1 SGHNT, CDR2 YYREEE (reference sequence). As DNA, the CDR3 is TGTGCCAGCAGCTTGGCCAACAGGGGCTCCTACAATGAGCAGTTCTTC. Protein: CASSLANRGSYNEQFF.

This clone was detected only a few times. This chain links TRBV27 with TRBJ1-2, with TRBD1 matching over 8 bases. Looked up from germline, CDR1 is MNHEY and CDR2 is SMNVEV (reference sequence). The CDR3 spans 16 residues. V shed 5 bases and J 4 bases; nucleotides not matched to a gene: 12. CDR3 DNA sequence: TGTGCCAGCAGTCCCGGACAGGGCCGTGGTGGCTATGGCTACACCTTC. Protein: CASSPGQGRGGYGYTF.

V gene TRBV10-2 combines with J gene TRBJ1-1, with 10 bases identical to TRBD1. Germline V CDR1 and CDR2: WSHSY, SAAADI. The CDR3 is 15 residues long. V gave up 2 bases and J gave up 3 bases; unmatched junction bases: 3. CDR3: CASSERDRGYTEAFF. CDR3 DNA sequence: TGCGCCAGCAGTGAGCGGGACAGGGGTTACACTGAAGCTTTCTTT.

The CDR3 sequence is CASSSLAEYTQYF. CDR3 DNA sequence: TGTGCCAGCAGTTCCTTAGCGGAGTATACGCAGTATTTT. This chain connects TRBV12-3 or TRBV12-4 to TRBJ2-3; perhaps TRBD2 as D (6 bases). V was shortened by 4 bases and J by 7 bases, with 12 bases between the two germline ends. CDR3 size: 13 residues.

V and J are TRBV15 and TRBJ2-5; 11 bases match TRBD1. Trimming cost V 2 bases and J 5 bases; bases outside gene matches: 7. CDR1 is LNHNV, CDR2 YYDKDF, per germline (reference sequence). This CDR3 has 16 residues. The CDR3 sequence: CATSRRTGGAFETQYF. As DNA, the CDR3 is TGTGCCACCAGCAGAAGGACAGGGGGCGCTTTTGAGACCCAGTACTTC.

The chain has TRBV6-2 or TRBV6-3 and TRBJ1-5; 8 bases match TRBD1. Germline CDR1 MNHEY, CDR2 SVGEGT. Trimming cost V 4 bases and J 1 base; bases outside gene matches: 9. The CDR3 totals 17 residues. The CDR3 coding sequence is TGTGCCAGCAGTTGGGGAACGACAGGGGTCAGCAATCAGCCCCAGCATTTT. Its translation: CASSWGTTGVSNQPQHF.

The chain employs TRBV5-4 and TRBJ1-1; 7 nucleotides match TRBD1. The CDR3 has 15 residues. Germline V gives CDR1 SGHNT, CDR2 YYREEE (reference sequence). J gave up 2 bases and V 4 bases, and 8 bases lay outside the gene matches. CDR3 DNA: TGTGCCAGCAGCCTATCGGGACAGCACAACACTGAAGCTTTCTTT. This codes for CASSLSGQHNTEAFF. The full variable domain, in which reference TRBV5-4 and TRBJ1-1 provide the parts outside the CDR3, is ETGVTQSPTHLIKTRGQQVTLRCSSQSGHNTVSWYQQALGQGPQFIFQYYREEENGRGNFPPRFSGLQFPNYSSELNVNALELDDSALYLCASSLSGQHNTEAFFGQGTRLTVV.

Comment on this clone: This sample also contains other DNA sequences that code for the same CDR3. V gene TRBV28 combines with J gene TRBJ2-1; maybe TRBD1 (5 bases). Germline lookup yields CDR1 MDHEN and CDR2 SYDVKM. The CDR3 is made up of 13 amino acids. V was shortened by 3 bases and J by 4 bases, with 7 bases between the two germline ends. This CDR3 reads CASSLDTYNEQFF. CDR3 nucleotide sequence: TGTGCCAGCAGTTTGGACACTTACAATGAGCAGTTCTTC.

This chain links TRBV28 with TRBJ1-1; D is undetermined. Germline V CDR1 and CDR2: MDHEN, SYDVKM. CDR3 length equals 14 residues. V lost 6 bases to trimming and J lost 4 bases, with 15 bases between them. The DNA of the CDR3 is TGTGCCAGCAGCCCGCGCGAACTCGGCACTGAAGCTTTCTTT. It translates to CASSPRELGTEAFF.

The chain recombines TRBV28 with TRBJ1-2; D gene uncertain. The germline V gene encodes CDR1 MDHEN and CDR2 SYDVKM. The germline V and J ends were trimmed by 4 bases and 5 bases, with 20 bases remaining between them. The CDR3 has 16 amino acids. The CDR3 loop is CASSSAPESERYGYTF. The CDR3 coding sequence is TGTGCCAGCAGTTCGGCCCCGGAATCGGAGAGGTATGGCTACACCTTC.

V usage is TRBV29-1 and J usage is TRBJ2-7, with 14 bases aligning to TRBD2. The CDR3 has 15 residues. V gave up 6 bases and J gave up 5 bases; unmatched junction bases: 9. Germline V gene sequence: CDR1 SQVTM, CDR2 ANQGSEA. The CDR3 bases are TGCAGCGTGGGTGGGACTAGCGGGAGTGGCAACGAGCAGTACTTC. Amino acid sequence: CSVGGTSGSGNEQYF.

J is TRBJ2-7 and V is TRBV7-2; 11 bases are shared with TRBD1. The germline gives CDR1 SGHTA, CDR2 FQGNSA. This CDR3 is built from 13 residues. After removal of 3 bases from V and 7 bases from J, the junction contained 2 bases not matched to a gene. The CDR3 sequence: CASSLDRGREQYF. Written as DNA, the CDR3 is TGTGCCAGCAGCTTGGACAGGGGGCGAGAGCAGTACTTC.

V gene TRBV28 combines with J gene TRBJ2-7; the match to TRBD2 covers 9 bases. This CDR3 is 13 amino acids long. CDR1 and CDR2 from the germline V gene are MDHEN and SYDVKM. V shed 6 bases and J 2 bases; nucleotides not matched to a gene: 2. The CDR3 region is CASRAGGPYEQYF. CDR3 nucleotides: TGTGCCAGCAGGGCGGGAGGGCCCTACGAGCAGTACTTC.

The chain couples TRBV7-2 to TRBJ1-3; unclear D gene. This CDR3 has 15 amino acids. Germline V lookup: CDR1 SGHTA, CDR2 FQGNSA. Deletions cut 3 bases from V and 0 bases from J, with 9 bases between. The chain's CDR3 is CASSFQSYSGNTIYF. The CDR3 nucleotides are TGTGCCAGCAGCTTCCAGTCGTACTCTGGAAACACCATATATTTT.

The chain is built from TRBV10-3 and TRBJ1-2, with D maybe TRBD1 (5 bases). CDR3 length: 15 residues. CDR1 is ENHRY, CDR2 SYGVKD, per germline. Trimming shortened V by 0 bases and J by 5 bases, and 13 bases separated the two germline ends. CDR3 sequence: CAISESTPGLYGYTF. The CDR3 bases are TGTGCCATCAGTGAGTCGACGCCAGGGCTTTATGGCTACACCTTC.

The genes are TRBV7-8 and TRBJ1-2; a possible D gene is TRBD1 (5 bases). The CDR3 contains 12 residues. V was clipped by 10 bases and J by 4 bases, with 13 bases between them. Germline lookup yields CDR1 SGHVS and CDR2 FQNEAQ. CDR3 nucleotides: TGTGCCACCGCCGGGGGAAGCTATGGCTACACCTTC. This sequence encodes CATAGGSYGYTF.

The V and J genes are TRBV18 and TRBJ1-4, with D maybe TRBD1 (5 bases). In germline, CDR1 is KGHSH, CDR2 LQKENI. The CDR3 extends over 16 amino acids. V was cut by 2 bases and J by 5 bases, with 15 bases left in between. CDR3 sequence (DNA): TGTGCCAGCTCACCAGTTTCTTCAGGGTTCAATGAAAAACTGTTTTTT. Its protein is CASSPVSSGFNEKLFF.

The chain uses TRBV14 and TRBJ2-5; D may be TRBD2 (7 bases). Trimming took 1 base from V and 4 from J, leaving 16 bases between them. This CDR3 contains 16 residues. Germline V gene lookup returns CDR1 SGHDN and CDR2 FVKESK. The CDR3 here is CASSQVGGARGETQYF. DNA for the CDR3: TGTGCCAGCAGCCAAGTTGGGGGGGCGAGAGGAGAGACCCAGTACTTC.